The present T cell receptor (beta chain) was sequenced within a study of identical twins. Overall study findings and caveats: Twins shared beta out-of-frame sequences in excess, but this excess was weaker. There was an excess of low generation probability in the out-of-frame alpha sequences that twins shared.

Everyone who donated was a healthy Caucasian. TCRdb analysed the 5' RACE reads with MiXCR anew, one entry per CDR3 protein. Altogether about 890,000 distinct CDR3 sequences are present, more than 9% being singletons, with the ten largest covering around 1.6%. About this clonotype itself: Its cognate antigen is unknown.

These data were also reused for a study on yellow fever vaccine responses in identical twins.

The clonotype originates from a woman between 18 and 29 years old in good health. Material for sequencing was PBMCs.

This CDR3 reads CASSLTGGSSGTYNEQFF. CDR3 DNA sequence: TGTGCCAGCAGCTTAACAGGGGGGTCTAGCGGGACCTACAATGAGCAGTTCTTC. This rearrangement joins TRBV7-3 to TRBJ2-1, with TRBD2 matching 9 bases. The CDR3 sequence is 18 residues long. The V gene end was trimmed by 0 bases and the J gene end by 2 bases; junction bases not matched to a gene: 8. Germline loops: CDR1 SGHTA, CDR2 FQGTGA. The whole variable domain, filled in from reference TRBV7-3 and TRBJ2-1, reads GAGVSQTPSNKVTEKGKYVELRCDPISGHTALYWYRQSLGQGPEFLIYFQGTGAADDSGLPNDRFFAVRPEGSVSTLKIQRTERGDSAVYLCASSLTGGSSGTYNEQFFGPGTRLTVL.